This passage covers 8 T cell receptor beta chains from one sample sequenced in a study of T-cell memory formation after mild COVID-19. TCRdb fed the 5' RACE reads into MiXCR, producing one record per CDR3 protein. The sample lists roughly 510,000 distinct CDR3 sequences; around 15% were seen once. Sequencing used PBMCs or a T cell subset sorted from them (not recorded which). All receptors come from an adult woman who had mild COVID-19 (a few samples of this study predate the infection). Cell type and time point are not known.

The rearrangement links TRBV5-6 to TRBJ2-3, with a tentative D call TRBD1 (5 bases). The V end was cut by 4 bases, the J end by 10 bases, with 13 bases between. This CDR3 spans 12 amino acids. Per germline, CDR1 SGHDT and CDR2 YYEEEE. This chain's CDR3 is CASSPWGRSQYF. CDR3 DNA: TGTGCCAGCAGCCCCTGGGGCAGGTCGCAGTATTTT.

The table lists this clonotype with a few counts. The chain combines TRBV12-5 with TRBJ1-2; TRBD1 might be the D (5 bases). The V gene lost 5 bases and the J gene lost 3 bases, with 16 bases spanning the gap. The CDR3 sequence is 15 residues long. In germline, CDR1 is LGHNT, CDR2 FRNRAP. The CDR3 loop reads CASGPSGAGDYGYTF. Written as DNA, the CDR3 is TGTGCTAGTGGTCCCTCTGGGGCGGGTGACTATGGCTACACCTTC.

This clonotype was counted many times. V gene TRBV7-2 combines with J gene TRBJ2-5, with D unclear. V was trimmed by 0 bases and J by 7 bases, leaving 12 bases between them. Germline V gene lookup returns CDR1 SGHTA and CDR2 FQGNSA. CDR3 length: 14 residues. As DNA, the CDR3 is TGTGCCAGCAGCTTAGCGACTCTCGAAGGGACCCAGTACTTC. It translates to CASSLATLEGTQYF.

This clonotype was seen a handful of times. The rearrangement joins TRBV5-1 to TRBJ2-3; TRBD2 is a possible D gene (6 bases). The germline gives CDR1 SGHRS, CDR2 YFSETQ. The CDR3 loop spans 13 amino acids. The germline V and J ends were trimmed by 5 bases and 3 bases, with 10 bases remaining between them. The CDR3 DNA is TGCGCCAGCAGGGTCGGGAGTACAGATACGCAGTATTTT. This encodes CASRVGSTDTQYF.

This sequence joins TRBV11-2 and TRBJ1-2; 9 nucleotides match TRBD1. Germline V gene sequence: CDR1 SGHAT, CDR2 FQNNGV. After removal of 5 bases from V and 6 bases from J, the junction contained 7 bases not matched to a gene. The CDR3 has 14 amino acids. The CDR3 coding sequence is TGTGCCAGCAGCCCAGACAGGGGGATTGATGGCTACACCTTC. Its protein product is CASSPDRGIDGYTF. The entire variable domain, with the rest obtained from reference TRBV11-2 and TRBJ1-2, is as follows: EAGVAQSPRYKIIEKRQSVAFWCNPISGHATLYWYQQILGQGPKLLIQFQNNGVVDDSQLPKDRFSAERLKGVDSTLKIQPAKLEDSAVYLCASSPDRGIDGYTFGSGTRLTVV.

There are many counts of this clonotype. The rearrangement uses TRBV24-1 and TRBJ2-7, with 8 bases that match TRBD2. Germline loops: CDR1 KGHDR, CDR2 SFDVKD. The CDR3 is 14 amino acids. The junction had 3 bases not matched to a gene; V was cut back by 6 bases and J by 0 bases. The CDR3: CATSPAGDSYEQYF. CDR3 nucleotide sequence: TGTGCCACCAGTCCAGCGGGGGACTCCTACGAGCAGTACTTC.

This clonotype was observed a few times. The chain employs TRBV29-1 and TRBJ1-6, with a possible D match to TRBD1 (5 bases). Germline values: CDR1 SQVTM, CDR2 ANQGSEA. The CDR3 contains 13 residues. Trimming left V 3 bases short and J 13 bases short, with 16 bases between. This chain's CDR3 is CSVEEQAGAPLHF. DNA for the CDR3: TGCAGCGTTGAGGAGCAGGCCGGGGCGCCCCTCCACTTT.

This clonotype was counted between two and nine times. CDR3: CSVVVGETQYF. CDR3 nucleotide sequence: TGCAGCGTTGTGGTGGGGGAGACCCAGTACTTC. The chain links TRBV29-1 to TRBJ2-5; D not resolved. The CDR3 has 11 amino acids. With 4 bases removed from V and 5 bases from J, the gap between germline ends came to 8 bases. Germline lookup yields CDR1 SQVTM and CDR2 ANQGSEA.